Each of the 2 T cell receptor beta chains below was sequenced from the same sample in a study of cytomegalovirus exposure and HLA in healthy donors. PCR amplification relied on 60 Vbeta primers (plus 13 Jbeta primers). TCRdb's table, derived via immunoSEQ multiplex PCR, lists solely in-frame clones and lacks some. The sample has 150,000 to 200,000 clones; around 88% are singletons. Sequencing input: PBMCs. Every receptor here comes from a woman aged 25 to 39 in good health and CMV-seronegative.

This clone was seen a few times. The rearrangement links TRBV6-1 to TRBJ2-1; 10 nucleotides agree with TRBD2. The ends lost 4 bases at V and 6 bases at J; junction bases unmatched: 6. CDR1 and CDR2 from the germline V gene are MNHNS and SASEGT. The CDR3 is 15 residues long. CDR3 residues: CASSARLAGINEQFF. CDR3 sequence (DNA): TGTGCCAGCAGTGCGCGACTAGCGGGTATCAATGAGCAGTTCTTC.

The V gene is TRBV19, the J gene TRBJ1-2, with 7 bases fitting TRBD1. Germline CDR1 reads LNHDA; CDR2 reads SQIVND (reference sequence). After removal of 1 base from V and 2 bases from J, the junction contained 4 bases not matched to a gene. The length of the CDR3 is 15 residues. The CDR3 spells CASSIGQGGNYGYTF. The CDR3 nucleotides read TGTGCCAGTAGTATAGGACAGGGCGGCAACTATGGCTACACCTTC.